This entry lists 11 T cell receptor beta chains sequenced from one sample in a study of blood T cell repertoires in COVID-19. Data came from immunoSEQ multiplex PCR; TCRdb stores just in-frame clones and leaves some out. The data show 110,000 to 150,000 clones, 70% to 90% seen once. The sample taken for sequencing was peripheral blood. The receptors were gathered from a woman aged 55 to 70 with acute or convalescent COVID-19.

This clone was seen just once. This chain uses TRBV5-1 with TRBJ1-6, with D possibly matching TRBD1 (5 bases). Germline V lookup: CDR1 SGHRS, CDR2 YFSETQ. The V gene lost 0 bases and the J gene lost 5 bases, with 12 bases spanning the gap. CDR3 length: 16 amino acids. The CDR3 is CASSLDQGLNNSPLHF. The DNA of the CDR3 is TGCGCCAGCAGCTTGGACCAGGGACTTAATAATTCACCCCTCCACTTT.

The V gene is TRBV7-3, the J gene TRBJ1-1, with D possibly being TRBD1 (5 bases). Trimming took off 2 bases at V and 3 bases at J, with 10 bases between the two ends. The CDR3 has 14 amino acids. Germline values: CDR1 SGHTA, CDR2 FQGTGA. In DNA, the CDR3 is TGTGCCAGCAGCTTACAGGGTCACGACACTGAAGCTTTCTTT. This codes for CASSLQGHDTEAFF.

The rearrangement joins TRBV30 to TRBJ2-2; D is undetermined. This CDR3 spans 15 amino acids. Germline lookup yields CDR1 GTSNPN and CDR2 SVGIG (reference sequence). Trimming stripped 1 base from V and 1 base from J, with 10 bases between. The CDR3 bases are TGTGCCTGGAGTGACGTACAGCTGAACACCGGGGAGCTGTTTTTT. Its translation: CAWSDVQLNTGELFF. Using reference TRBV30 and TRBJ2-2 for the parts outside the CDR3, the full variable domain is SQTIHQWPATLVQPVGSPLSLECTVEGTSNPNLYWYRQAAGRGLQLLFYSVGIGQISSEVPQNLSASRPQDRQFILSSKKLLLSDSGFYLCAWSDVQLNTGELFFGEGSRLTVL.

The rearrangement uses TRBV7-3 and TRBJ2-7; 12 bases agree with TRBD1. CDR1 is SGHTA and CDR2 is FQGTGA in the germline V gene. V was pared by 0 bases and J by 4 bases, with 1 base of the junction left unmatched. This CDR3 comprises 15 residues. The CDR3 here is CASSLTGQGAYEQYF. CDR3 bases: TGTGCCAGCAGCTTAACGGGACAGGGGGCGTACGAGCAGTACTTC.

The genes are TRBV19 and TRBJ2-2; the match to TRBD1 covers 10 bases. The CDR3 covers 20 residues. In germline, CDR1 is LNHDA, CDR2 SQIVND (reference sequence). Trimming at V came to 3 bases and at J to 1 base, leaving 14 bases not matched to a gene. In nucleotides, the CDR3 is TGTGCCAGTAGTATGGCGCCGGGACAGGGGAAAGTAATGAACACCGGGGAGCTGTTTTTT. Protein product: CASSMAPGQGKVMNTGELFF. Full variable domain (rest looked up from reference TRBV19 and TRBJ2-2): DGGITQSPKYLFRKEGQNVTLSCEQNLNHDAMYWYRQDPGQGLRLIYYSQIVNDFQKGDIAEGYSVSREKKESFPLTVTSAQKNPTAFYLCASSMAPGQGKVMNTGELFFGEGSRLTVL.

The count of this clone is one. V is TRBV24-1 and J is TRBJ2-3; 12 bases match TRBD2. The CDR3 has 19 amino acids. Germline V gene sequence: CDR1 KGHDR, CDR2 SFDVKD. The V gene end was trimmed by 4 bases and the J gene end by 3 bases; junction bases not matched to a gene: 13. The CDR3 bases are TGTGCCACCAGTGACCAACTAGCGGGGGGACGGGTAGGGACAGATACGCAGTATTTT. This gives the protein CATSDQLAGGRVGTDTQYF.

The CDR3: CASSPPETAGNTIYF. The CDR3 coding sequence is TGTGCCAGCTCACCACCCGAGACAGCGGGAAACACCATATATTTT. V is TRBV18 and J is TRBJ1-3, with D perhaps TRBD1 (5 bases). V dropped 0 bases and J dropped 4 bases, with 10 bases sitting between them. Germline loops: CDR1 KGHSH, CDR2 LQKENI. This CDR3 is 15 amino acids long.

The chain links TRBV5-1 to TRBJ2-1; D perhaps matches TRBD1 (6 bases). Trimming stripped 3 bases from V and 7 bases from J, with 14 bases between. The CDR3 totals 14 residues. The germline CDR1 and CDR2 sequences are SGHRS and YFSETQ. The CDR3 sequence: CASSWLGAGNEQFF. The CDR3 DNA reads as TGCGCCAGCAGCTGGCTGGGGGCGGGTAATGAGCAGTTCTTC.

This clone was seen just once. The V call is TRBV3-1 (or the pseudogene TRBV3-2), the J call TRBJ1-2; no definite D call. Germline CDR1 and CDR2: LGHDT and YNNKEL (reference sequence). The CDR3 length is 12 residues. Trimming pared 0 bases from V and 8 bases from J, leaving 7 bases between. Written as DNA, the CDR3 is TGTGCCAGCAGCCAAGATGCGACAGGCTACACCTTC. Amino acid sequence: CASSQDATGYTF.

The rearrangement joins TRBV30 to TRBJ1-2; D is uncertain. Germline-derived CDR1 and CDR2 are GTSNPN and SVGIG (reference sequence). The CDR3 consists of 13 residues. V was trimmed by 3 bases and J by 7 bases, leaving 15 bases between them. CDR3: CAWSLELSGGYTF. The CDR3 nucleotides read TGTGCCTGGAGCCTTGAGCTGTCTGGTGGCTACACCTTC.

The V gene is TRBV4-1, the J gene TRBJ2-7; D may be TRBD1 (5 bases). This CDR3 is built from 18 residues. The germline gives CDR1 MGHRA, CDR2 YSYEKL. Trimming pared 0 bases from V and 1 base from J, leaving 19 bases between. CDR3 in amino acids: CASSQDGLGTGPSYEQYF. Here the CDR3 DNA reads TGCGCCAGCAGCCAAGATGGCTTGGGAACAGGTCCGTCCTACGAGCAGTACTTC.